The next 8 T cell receptor beta chains were all read from a single sample in a study of identical twins. TCRdb processed the 5' RACE reads anew with MiXCR; each CDR3 protein has one entry. The data hold fewer than 500,000 distinct CDR3 sequences, with approximately 24% observed a single time. The same sample was also used in a study of T cells expressing NK-cell markers.

Specimen: CD4+ T cells sorted from blood. The receptor set was obtained from a young woman in good health.

The gene calls are TRBV12-3 or TRBV12-4 and TRBJ2-1; D is unclear. The CDR3 runs to 11 residues. With 5 bases removed from V and 7 bases from J, the gap between germline ends came to 6 bases. CDR3 DNA sequence: TGTGCCAGCAGTCCGAAGAATGAGCAGTTCTTC. It translates to CASSPKNEQFF.

In DNA form, the CDR3 reads TGTGCCAGCAGCTTGGGTATCCTCAAAAACATTCAGTACTTC. Protein: CASSLGILKNIQYF. V gene TRBV5-6 combines with J gene TRBJ2-4, with unresolved D. Looked up from germline, CDR1 is SGHDT and CDR2 is YYEEEE. V dropped 0 bases and J dropped 3 bases, with 7 bases sitting between them. This CDR3 has 14 residues.

This clonotype was observed a few times. This chain uses TRBV5-1 with TRBJ2-2; D unresolved. V shed 2 bases and J shed 4 bases, with 6 bases lying between them. The CDR3 is made up of 13 amino acids. Germline assignment: CDR1 SGHRS and CDR2 YFSETQ. The CDR3 DNA reads TGCGCCAGCAGCTTTGATATCACCGGGGAGCTGTTTTTT. It translates to CASSFDITGELFF.

This clonotype was counted between two and nine times. This rearrangement joins TRBV20-1 to TRBJ1-5, with D unclear. V lost 8 bases and J 6 bases, leaving 14 bases between the germline ends. The germline V gene encodes CDR1 DFQATT and CDR2 SNEGSKA (reference sequence). The CDR3 extends over 12 amino acids. This chain's CDR3 is CSSARVGQPQHF. The DNA for the CDR3 is TGCAGTTCGGCGAGGGTGGGTCAGCCCCAGCATTTT.

The chain is built from TRBV5-1 and TRBJ1-2; D is uncertain. This CDR3 comprises 14 residues. V was cut by 1 base and J by 3 bases, with 10 bases left in between. Germline assignment: CDR1 SGHRS and CDR2 YFSETQ. CDR3 bases: TGCGCCAGCAGCTTGTCCCAGGCAGACTATGGCTACACCTTC. Protein product: CASSLSQADYGYTF.

The rearrangement links TRBV7-2 to TRBJ2-3, with D perhaps matching TRBD2 (6 bases). Trimming removed 2 bases from V and 6 bases from J, with 12 bases in between. The germline V gene has CDR1 SGHTA and CDR2 FQGNSA. The CDR3 has 14 residues. The CDR3 here is CASSLMRGQDTQYF. The CDR3 DNA is TGTGCCAGCAGCTTAATGCGGGGTCAGGATACGCAGTATTTT.

V is TRBV20-1 and J is TRBJ2-1; tentative D call: TRBD2 (5 bases). Per the germline V gene, CDR1 is DFQATT and CDR2 is SNEGSKA (reference sequence). There are 16 residues in the CDR3. V was clipped by 0 bases and J by 4 bases, with 16 bases between them. CDR3 in DNA: TGCAGTGCTAGAGATCCCGGGGTGGGTGGGTACAATGAGCAGTTCTTC. It is translated as CSARDPGVGGYNEQFF.

A single count supports this clonotype. This sequence joins TRBV11-3 and TRBJ2-5; D call uncertain. The CDR3 consists of 13 residues. Per germline, CDR1 SGHNT and CDR2 YENEEA. V was shortened by 5 bases and J by 2 bases, with 9 bases between the two germline ends. The CDR3 bases are TGTGCCAGCAGCCCAGTCGTTCAAGAGACCCAGTACTTC. Its protein is CASSPVVQETQYF.